This TCR beta chain is from a study of cytomegalovirus exposure and HLA in healthy donors. Study-wide points: Reportedly, diagnosis of cytomegalovirus status by the classifier showed high specificity and sensitivity. Most TCR sequences were rare, but some public TCRs occurred in many donors.

As concerns this clone: Its antigen is undetermined.

The CDR3 extends over 15 amino acids. Trimming removed 2 bases from V and 7 bases from J, with 12 bases in between. Germline CDR1 is WSHSY and CDR2 is SAAADI. The PCR employed 60 Vbeta primers together with 13 Jbeta primers. Methods used by the authors: Later work found roughly 80 million unique TCR beta chains, with about 10 million shared. Measured with immunoSEQ multiplex PCR; TCRdb has only the in-frame clones, and not every one. Clone size and V and J calls were adopted from that table, with D and trimming inferred from the DNA. The sample lists under 150,000 clones; roughly 85% were seen once. The receptor's source is a man aged 40-55 years in good health and CMV-seronegative. Material: PBMCs. The V call is TRBV10-2, the J call TRBJ1-6; no clear D gene. CDR3 nucleotides: TGCGCCAGCAGTGAGAGTACGGGAGGGAATTCACCCCTCCACTTT. Translation: CASSESTGGNSPLHF.